A selection of T cell receptor beta chains follows, all from one sample in a study of blood T cell repertoires in COVID-19. Profiling relied on immunoSEQ multiplex PCR, and the TCRdb table lists in-frame clones only, not all of them. This table has around 100,000 clones, 70% to 90% appearing once. The specimen sequenced was peripheral blood. The receptors shown here come from a middle-aged man with COVID-19, enrolled during active disease. The CDR3 runs from the conserved cysteine through the conserved F or W. The D gene is left open where the match is weak. The size of a clone is reported for some rows only, either as once, few or many, or as a class for expanded clones.

>TRBV4-1|NA|TRBJ2-2|NA
CASSQVLSGARTGELFF
TGCGCCAGCAGCCAAGTTTTATCAGGGGCACGCACCGGGGAGCTGTTTTTT
>TRBV23-1|once|TRBJ2-7|NA
CASSHGGEPYEQYF
TGCGCCAGCAGTCATGGAGGGGAACCCTACGAGCAGTACTTC
>TRBV3-1/TRBV3-2|NA|TRBJ1-2|TRBD1
CASSPGTGGVYGYTF
TGTGCCAGCAGCCCCGGGACAGGGGGCGTCTATGGCTACACCTTC
>TRBV18|medium-sized|TRBJ2-7|NA
CASSPRGYFGEQYF
TGTGCCAGCTCACCACGCGGGTATTTTGGGGAGCAGTACTTC
>TRBV2|NA|TRBJ1-3|TRBD1
CASRNRGSSGNTIYF
TGTGCCAGCAGGAACAGGGGATCGTCTGGAAACACCATATATTTT
>TRBV7-6|NA|TRBJ1-4|NA
CASSLGGGTTNEKLFF
TGTGCCAGCAGCTTAGGAGGAGGGACAACTAATGAAAAACTGTTTTTT
>TRBV7-2|NA|TRBJ1-2|TRBD1
CASSPWGQGGYGYTF
TGTGCCAGCAGCCCCTGGGGACAGGGAGGCTATGGCTACACCTTC
>TRBV30|NA|TRBJ2-6|NA
CAWKDTRRPLSLGANVLTF
TGTGCCTGGAAAGATACCAGGCGCCCCCTCTCTCTGGGGGCCAACGTCCTGACTTTC
>TRBV6-8|NA|TRBJ1-1|TRBD1
CASSYSSGTGGPKNTEAFF
TGTGCCAGCAGTTACTCGAGCGGGACAGGGGGACCAAAGAACACTGAAGCTTTCTTT
>TRBV18|NA|TRBJ1-2|NA
CASSPSPGPNYGYTF
TGTGCCAGCTCACCCTCGCCAGGGCCTAACTATGGCTACACCTTC